These T cell receptor beta chains were read from a single sample in a study of beta chain features in type 1 diabetes. This table comes from immunoSEQ multiplex PCR, and its TCRdb copy is limited to in-frame clones, with some not included. This table has approximately 110,000 clones, about two fifths appearing once. Specimen: stem cell memory CD4+ T cells from blood. These receptors were obtained from a woman aged 18-29 years in good health. The CDR3 runs from the conserved cysteine through the conserved F or W. The order of the fields is V gene, J gene, CDR3 protein.

V: TRBV10-3; J: TRBJ1-2; CDR3: CAISGRGGDGYTF
V: TRBV7-2; J: TRBJ2-5; CDR3: CASSFQSLAGVGETQYF
V: TRBV20-1; J: TRBJ1-4; CDR3: CSARPSGVPVF
V: TRBV18; J: TRBJ1-2; CDR3: CASSAGTGALYTF
V: TRBV9; J: TRBJ2-1; CDR3: CASSVVGRTYNEQFF
V: TRBV7-8; J: TRBJ2-1; CDR3: CASSPRLSYNEQFF
V: TRBV2; J: TRBJ2-3; CDR3: CASSAMTSWGTDTQYF
V: TRBV9; J: TRBJ2-7; CDR3: CASSVAARASYEQYF
V: TRBV28; J: TRBJ1-2; CDR3: CASSHPLTGNNYGYTF
V: TRBV7-3; J: TRBJ2-6; CDR3: CASSLRTGASGANVLTF
V: TRBV6-5; J: TRBJ2-3; CDR3: CASSYSSGSRADTQYF
V: TRBV6-1; J: TRBJ2-1; CDR3: CASSVATSSYNEQFF
V: TRBV10-3; J: TRBJ2-7; CDR3: CAISQSRSSYEQYF
V: TRBV6-5; J: TRBJ1-5; CDR3: CASSTGHQPQHF
V: TRBV6-1; J: TRBJ2-2; CDR3: CASSEWTSGSTNTGELFF
V: TRBV6-5; J: TRBJ2-7; CDR3: CASSGLAGNYEQYF
V: TRBV5-1; J: TRBJ2-1; CDR3: CASSQGLLLNEQFF
V: TRBV9; J: TRBJ1-5; CDR3: CASSSDAGQGNQPQHF
V: TRBV5-1; J: TRBJ1-5; CDR3: CASSLEGYQPQHF
V: TRBV4-1; J: TRBJ2-7; CDR3: CASSQDRLGLAGGPLYEQYF
V: TRBV9; J: TRBJ2-5; CDR3: CASSAQGAGETQYF
V: TRBV14; J: TRBJ2-7; CDR3: CASSQGLAEISSYEQYF
V: TRBV6-5; J: TRBJ2-7; CDR3: CASSLRQGRSYEQYF
V: TRBV5-1; J: TRBJ2-7; CDR3: CASSPGLAGPYEQYF
V: TRBV14; J: TRBJ2-3; CDR3: CASSSTAEGGTQYF
V: TRBV18; J: TRBJ1-1; CDR3: CASSPSGDRSTEAFF
V: TRBV28; J: TRBJ2-7; CDR3: CASQTAYEQYF
V: TRBV6-5; J: TRBJ2-1; CDR3: CASSYMGLHNEQFF
V: TRBV11-2; J: TRBJ2-7; CDR3: CASSLAAGPAYEQYF
V: TRBV15; J: TRBJ1-1; CDR3: CATSIRVRNTEAFF
V: TRBV7-9; J: TRBJ2-6; CDR3: CASPFLRANVLTF
V: TRBV19; J: TRBJ2-6; CDR3: CASSRTSRGANVLTF
V: TRBV5-1; J: TRBJ1-3; CDR3: CASSPAVSGNTIYF
V: TRBV18; J: TRBJ1-2; CDR3: CASSPRAASQGYTF